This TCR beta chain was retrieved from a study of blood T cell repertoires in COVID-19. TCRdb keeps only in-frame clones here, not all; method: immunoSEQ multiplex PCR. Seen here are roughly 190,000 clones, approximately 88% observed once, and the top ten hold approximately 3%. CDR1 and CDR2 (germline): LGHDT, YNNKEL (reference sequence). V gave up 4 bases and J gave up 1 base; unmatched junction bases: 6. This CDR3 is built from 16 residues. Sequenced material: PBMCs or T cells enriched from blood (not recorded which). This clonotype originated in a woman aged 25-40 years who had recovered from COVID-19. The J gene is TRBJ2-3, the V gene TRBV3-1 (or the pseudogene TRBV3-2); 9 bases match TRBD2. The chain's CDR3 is CASSRLAVQRTDTQYF. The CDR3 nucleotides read TGTGCCAGCAGCCGACTAGCGGTGCAACGCACAGATACGCAGTATTTT.